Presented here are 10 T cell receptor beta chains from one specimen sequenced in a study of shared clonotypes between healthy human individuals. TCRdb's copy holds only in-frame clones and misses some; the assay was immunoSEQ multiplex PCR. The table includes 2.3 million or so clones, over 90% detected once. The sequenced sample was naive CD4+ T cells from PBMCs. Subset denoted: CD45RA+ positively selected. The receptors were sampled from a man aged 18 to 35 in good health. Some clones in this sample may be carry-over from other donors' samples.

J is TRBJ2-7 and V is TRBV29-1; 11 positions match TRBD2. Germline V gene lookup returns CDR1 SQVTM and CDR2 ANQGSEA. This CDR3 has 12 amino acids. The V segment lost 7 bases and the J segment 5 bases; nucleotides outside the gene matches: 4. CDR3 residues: CSDTSGSDEQYF. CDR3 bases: TGCAGCGATACTAGCGGGAGCGACGAGCAGTACTTC.

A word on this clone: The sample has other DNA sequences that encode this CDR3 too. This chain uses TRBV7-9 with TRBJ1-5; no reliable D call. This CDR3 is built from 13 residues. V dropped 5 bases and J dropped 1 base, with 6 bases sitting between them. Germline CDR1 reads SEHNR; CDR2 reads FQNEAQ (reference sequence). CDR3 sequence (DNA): TGTGCCAGCAGCCCCGGGAGCAATCAGCCCCAGCATTTT. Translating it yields CASSPGSNQPQHF.

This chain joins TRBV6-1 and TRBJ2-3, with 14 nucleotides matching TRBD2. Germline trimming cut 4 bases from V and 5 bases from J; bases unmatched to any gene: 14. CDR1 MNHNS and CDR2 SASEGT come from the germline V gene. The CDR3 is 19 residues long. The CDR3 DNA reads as TGTGCCAGCAGTGGATCACTTGACCGACTAGCGGGAGGGAAAGATACGCAGTATTTT. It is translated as CASSGSLDRLAGGKDTQYF.

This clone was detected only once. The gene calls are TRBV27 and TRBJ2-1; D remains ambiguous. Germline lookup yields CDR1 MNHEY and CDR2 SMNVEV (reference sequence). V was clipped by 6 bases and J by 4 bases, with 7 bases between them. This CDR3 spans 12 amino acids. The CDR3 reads CASRDQYNEQFF. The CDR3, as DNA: TGTGCCAGCAGAGACCAGTACAATGAGCAGTTCTTC.

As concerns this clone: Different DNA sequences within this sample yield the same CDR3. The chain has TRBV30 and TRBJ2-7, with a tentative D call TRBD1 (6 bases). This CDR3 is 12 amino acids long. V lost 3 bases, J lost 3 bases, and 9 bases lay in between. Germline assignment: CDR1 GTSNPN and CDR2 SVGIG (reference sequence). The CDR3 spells CAWSATGYEQYF. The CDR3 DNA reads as TGTGCCTGGAGCGCGACAGGCTACGAGCAGTACTTC.

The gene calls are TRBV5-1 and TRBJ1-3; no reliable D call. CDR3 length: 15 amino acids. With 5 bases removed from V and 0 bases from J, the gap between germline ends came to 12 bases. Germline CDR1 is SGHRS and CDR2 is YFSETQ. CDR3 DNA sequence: TGCGCCAGCAGGCCGACGGTTGCCTCTGGAAACACCATATATTTT. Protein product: CASRPTVASGNTIYF.

The DNA for the CDR3 is TGCAGTGCCACCAGGCGGGGAGGCCTGTTTTTT. Translating it yields CSATRRGGLFF. The chain links TRBV20-1 to TRBJ1-4; D is uncertain. This CDR3 region has 11 residues. Trimming removed 6 bases from V and 14 bases from J, with 16 bases in between. CDR1 DFQATT and CDR2 SNEGSKA come from the germline V gene (reference sequence).

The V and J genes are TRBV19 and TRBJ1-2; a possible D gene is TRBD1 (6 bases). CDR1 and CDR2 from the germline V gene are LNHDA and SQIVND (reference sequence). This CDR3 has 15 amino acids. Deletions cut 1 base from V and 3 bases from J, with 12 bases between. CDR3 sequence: CASSIGRGEDYGYTF. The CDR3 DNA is TGTGCCAGTAGTATAGGCAGGGGTGAAGACTATGGCTACACCTTC.

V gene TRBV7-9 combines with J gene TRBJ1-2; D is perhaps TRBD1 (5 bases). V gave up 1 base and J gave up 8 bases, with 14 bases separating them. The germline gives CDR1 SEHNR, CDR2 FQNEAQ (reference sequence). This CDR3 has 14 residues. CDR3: CASSLGQGGRGYTF. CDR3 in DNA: TGTGCCAGCAGCTTAGGTCAGGGAGGTCGGGGCTACACCTTC.

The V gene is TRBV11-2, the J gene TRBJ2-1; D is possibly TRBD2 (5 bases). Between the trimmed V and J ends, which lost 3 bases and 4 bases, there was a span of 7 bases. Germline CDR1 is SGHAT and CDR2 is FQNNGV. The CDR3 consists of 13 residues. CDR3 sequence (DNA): TGTGCCAGCAGCTTGGACTCTTACAATGAGCAGTTCTTC. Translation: CASSLDSYNEQFF. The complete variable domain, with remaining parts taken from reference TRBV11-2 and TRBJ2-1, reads EAGVAQSPRYKIIEKRQSVAFWCNPISGHATLYWYQQILGQGPKLLIQFQNNGVVDDSQLPKDRFSAERLKGVDSTLKIQPAKLEDSAVYLCASSLDSYNEQFFGPGTRLTVL.